This T cell receptor (beta chain) was identified in a study of blood T cell repertoires in COVID-19. Study at large: Italy, Spain and the United States were the sources of the convalescent and acute COVID-19 samples.

A few counts support this clone. The V segment lost 5 bases and the J segment 7 bases; nucleotides outside the gene matches: 13. The CDR3 spans 17 residues. The germline gives CDR1 SGHTA, CDR2 FQGNSA. Measured with immunoSEQ multiplex PCR; TCRdb has only the in-frame clones, and not every one. Of some 62,000 clones in the sample, around four fifths were seen once. Recruited during active infection, patients (from Seattle) were subsequently followed longitudinally. The chain uses TRBV7-2 and TRBJ2-1; 11 bases are a match to TRBD2. The TCR was taken from a man in his sixties with COVID-19, enrolled during active disease. Specimen: peripheral blood. The CDR3, as DNA: TGTGCCAGCAGCCTGTTGGTCGGGCTAGCGGGGGGTAATGAGCAGTTCTTC. Its protein is CASSLLVGLAGGNEQFF.